The text below deals with one TCR beta chain. Its antigen remains unknown. The assay was immunoSEQ multiplex PCR, and TCRdb's table has in-frame clones only and misses some. This table holds under 110,000 clones, less than 95% found once. The data derive from a study of T cell responses to AZD1222 COVID-19 vaccine. Study findings and constraints: Sampled repertoires all dated from after the peak T cell response. Only 5 or 6 people who got AZD1222 tested seropositive at baseline.

The CDR3 totals 17 residues. J was trimmed by 8 bases and V by 5 bases; bases with no gene match: 14. Germline CDR1 SGHAT, CDR2 FQNNGV. The sequenced sample was peripheral blood, obtained 28 days after the second AZD1222 dose. This receptor was obtained from an adult who received the AZD1222 COVID-19 vaccine. The chain joins TRBV11-2 to TRBJ1-3; TRBD1 matches at 11 bases. Here the CDR3 reads CASSTGQGAPPWDTIYF. Here the CDR3 DNA reads TGTGCCAGCAGCACCGGACAGGGGGCGCCTCCTTGGGACACCATATATTTT.